One and the same sample provided the 21 T cell receptor beta chains below, sequenced in a study of T cells in tuberculosis. The repertoire was sequenced with immunoSEQ multiplex PCR; TCRdb's copy has only in-frame clones and lacks some. The sample lists about 28,000 clones, around 90% occurring once. The specimen sequenced was PBMCs. These receptors all stem from a donor between 10 and 35 years old with latent tuberculosis or without tuberculosis infection.

The chain employs TRBV19 and TRBJ1-5; tentatively, D is TRBD1 (6 bases). The CDR3 totals 14 residues. The germline V gene encodes CDR1 LNHDA and CDR2 SQIVND (reference sequence). The germline V and J ends were trimmed by 5 bases and 1 base, with 9 bases remaining between them. The CDR3 spells CASSARGSNQPQHF. The DNA for the CDR3 is TGTGCCAGTAGTGCCAGGGGCAGCAATCAGCCCCAGCATTTT. Supplemented by reference TRBV19 and TRBJ1-5, the full variable domain reads DGGITQSPKYLFRKEGQNVTLSCEQNLNHDAMYWYRQDPGQGLRLIYYSQIVNDFQKGDIAEGYSVSREKKESFPLTVTSAQKNPTAFYLCASSARGSNQPQHFGDGTRLSIL.

The V gene is TRBV9, the J gene TRBJ2-1; TRBD2 is a possible D gene (5 bases). CDR3 length: 14 amino acids. Germline values: CDR1 SGDLS, CDR2 YYNGEE. The V end lost 4 bases, the J end lost 8 bases, and 16 bases lay between the germline ends. The CDR3 reads CASSPGYVGDEQFF. The CDR3 DNA reads as TGTGCCAGCAGCCCCGGATACGTCGGGGATGAGCAGTTCTTC.

V and J are TRBV5-1 and TRBJ1-6, with TRBD1 matching 10 bases. In germline, CDR1 is SGHRS, CDR2 YFSETQ. This CDR3 is built from 15 residues. V shed 4 bases and J 13 bases; nucleotides not matched to a gene: 11. DNA of the CDR3: TGCGCCAGCAGCACGGGACAGGGGTCGCTCAGTCCCCTCCACTTT. Translation: CASSTGQGSLSPLHF. Combining the CDR3 with reference TRBV5-1 and TRBJ1-6 gives the whole variable domain KAGVTQTPRYLIKTRGQQVTLSCSPISGHRSVSWYQQTPGQGLQFLFEYFSETQRNKGNFPGRFSGRQFSNSRSEMNVSTLELGDSALYLCASSTGQGSLSPLHFGNGTRLTVT.

The chain links TRBV2 to TRBJ1-6; tentatively, D is TRBD1 (6 bases). The CDR3 covers 15 residues. CDR1 is SNHLY and CDR2 is FYNNEI in the germline V gene. V lost 7 bases and J lost 8, with 18 bases in between. CDR3 nucleotide sequence: TGTGCCAGCAAACGGGACACCGGAAGAGATTCACCCCTCCACTTT. Amino acids: CASKRDTGRDSPLHF.

This clone has only one observation. The rearrangement uses TRBV2 and TRBJ1-1, with 7 bases matching TRBD1. This CDR3 is 14 amino acids long. The V gene end was trimmed by 0 bases and the J gene end by 3 bases; junction bases not matched to a gene: 1. The germline V gene encodes CDR1 SNHLY and CDR2 FYNNEI. The CDR3 DNA sequence: TGTGCCAGCAGTGAAGCGCAGGGGGACACTGAAGCTTTCTTT. Residues: CASSEAQGDTEAFF.

The rearrangement links TRBV2 to TRBJ1-2; TRBD1 aligns across 11 bases. The CDR3 runs 14 residues. Trimming at V came to 6 bases and at J to 7 bases, leaving 7 bases not matched to a gene. Per the germline V gene, CDR1 is SNHLY and CDR2 is FYNNEI. The CDR3 is CASSGGQGAGGYTF. The DNA of the CDR3 is TGTGCCAGCAGCGGCGGACAGGGGGCTGGTGGCTACACCTTC.

The V gene is TRBV7-2, the J gene TRBJ2-7, with D possibly being TRBD1 (7 bases). The CDR3 has 15 amino acids. The V gene's germline CDR1 is SGHTA and CDR2 FQGNSA. V lost 5 bases and J 2 bases, leaving 16 bases between the germline ends. CDR3 nucleotide sequence: TGTGCCAGCAGCAGAGGTCAGGGGGGCGCCTACGAGCAGTACTTC. Translation gives CASSRGQGGAYEQYF.

The V and J genes are TRBV6-4 and TRBJ2-1; the match to TRBD2 covers 12 bases. V was clipped by 7 bases and J by 4 bases; unmatched bases: 8. This CDR3 contains 16 residues. From germline, CDR1 is MRHNA and CDR2 SNTAGT. The DNA of the CDR3 is TGTGCCAGCAAACGACTAGCGGGGGAACTATACAATGAGCAGTTCTTC. Its protein is CASKRLAGELYNEQFF.

This clone was seen a single time. This chain joins TRBV2 and TRBJ1-4, with TRBD1 matching over 9 bases. The CDR3 length is 13 residues. V was clipped by 10 bases and J by 6 bases; unmatched bases: 6. CDR1 and CDR2 from the germline V gene are SNHLY and FYNNEI. DNA for the CDR3: TGTGCCACTACAGGGGGCGGGTATGAAAAACTGTTTTTT. It translates to CATTGGGYEKLFF.

V usage is TRBV2 and J usage is TRBJ2-5; the D is unclear. Trimming left V 5 bases short and J 1 base short, with 5 bases between. Germline V gives CDR1 SNHLY, CDR2 FYNNEI. This CDR3 comprises 12 residues. In DNA form, the CDR3 reads TGTGCCAGCAGTTACACCCAAGAGACCCAGTACTTC. Translated: CASSYTQETQYF. The full variable domain, rest sourced from reference TRBV2 and TRBJ2-5, is EPEVTQTPSHQVTQMGQEVILRCVPISNHLYFYWYRQILGQKVEFLVSFYNNEISEKSEIFDDQFSVERPDGSNFTLKIRSTKLEDSAMYFCASSYTQETQYFGPGTRLLVL.

The chain links TRBV18 to TRBJ2-7; TRBD2 aligns across 11 bases. The CDR3 length is 15 residues. Looked up from germline, CDR1 is KGHSH and CDR2 is LQKENI. Unmatched junction bases numbered 12, after V lost 6 bases and J lost 8 bases. DNA of the CDR3: TGTGCCAGCTCCCCAAGGACTAGCGGGTTTGTGCAGCAGTACTTC. Its translation: CASSPRTSGFVQQYF.

This clone was found once. The V call is TRBV19, the J call TRBJ1-2; 7 positions agree with TRBD1. Germline loops: CDR1 LNHDA, CDR2 SQIVND (reference sequence). The CDR3 runs to 13 residues. V was pared by 6 bases and J by 6 bases, with 7 bases of the junction left unmatched. CDR3 protein: CASSFDRENGYTF. CDR3 nucleotide sequence: TGTGCCAGTAGCTTCGACAGGGAGAATGGCTACACCTTC.

This rearrangement joins TRBV6-1 to TRBJ1-3; TRBD1 might be the D (6 bases). This CDR3 has 16 residues. CDR1 is MNHNS, CDR2 SASEGT, per germline. The V gene lost 4 bases and the J gene lost 0 bases, with 13 bases spanning the gap. The CDR3 loop reads CASSAGQSNSGNTIYF. For the CDR3, the DNA is TGTGCCAGCAGTGCCGGACAGTCAAACTCTGGAAACACCATATATTTT.

The CDR3 sequence: CASSALRGRETQYF. The CDR3 DNA reads TGTGCCAGCAGTGCCCTCAGGGGGCGGGAGACCCAGTACTTC. V gene TRBV2 combines with J gene TRBJ2-5; 8 bases agree with TRBD1. The CDR3 is 14 residues long. The V and J ends lost 4 bases and 5 bases, in that order; junction bases with no gene match: 6. Germline CDR1 SNHLY, CDR2 FYNNEI.

The rearrangement links TRBV6-1 to TRBJ1-1, with D perhaps matching TRBD1 (6 bases). This CDR3 has 13 amino acids. V shed 9 bases and J shed 2 bases, with 13 bases lying between them. From germline, CDR1 is MNHNS and CDR2 SASEGT. The CDR3 spells CASPQGPNTEAFF. CDR3 coding DNA: TGTGCCAGTCCTCAGGGGCCTAACACTGAAGCTTTCTTT.

The genes are TRBV11-2 and TRBJ2-3, with 7 bases aligning to TRBD2. Germline V gives CDR1 SGHAT, CDR2 FQNNGV. The CDR3 is 15 amino acids. The trim removed 0 bases at V and 2 bases at J, leaving 2 bases unmatched. This CDR3 is CASSLDLAATDTQYF. As DNA, the CDR3 is TGTGCCAGCAGCTTAGATCTAGCGGCCACAGATACGCAGTATTTT. The whole variable domain, remainder taken from reference TRBV11-2 and TRBJ2-3, is EAGVAQSPRYKIIEKRQSVAFWCNPISGHATLYWYQQILGQGPKLLIQFQNNGVVDDSQLPKDRFSAERLKGVDSTLKIQPAKLEDSAVYLCASSLDLAATDTQYFGPGTRLTVL.

The gene calls are TRBV6-5 and TRBJ2-1, with D hard to call. Germline CDR1 and CDR2: MNHEY and SVGAGI. V lost 0 bases to trimming and J lost 4 bases, with 7 bases between them. The CDR3 covers 14 residues. The CDR3 sequence: CASSYSSVYNEQFF. CDR3 sequence (DNA): TGTGCCAGCAGTTACTCCTCGGTATACAATGAGCAGTTCTTC.

This chain joins TRBV29-1 and TRBJ1-5; D is unclear. Trimming stripped 3 bases from V and 2 bases from J, with 8 bases between. There are 13 residues in the CDR3. The germline CDR1 and CDR2 sequences are SQVTM and ANQGSEA. The CDR3 DNA follows: TGCAGCGTTGATGAGGGCCGCAATCAGCCCCAGCATTTT. Translating it yields CSVDEGRNQPQHF.

The gene calls are TRBV6-5 and TRBJ1-5, with TRBD1 matching over 10 bases. V gave up 2 bases and J gave up 9 bases; unmatched junction bases: 1. The CDR3 runs 13 residues. Germline V gene sequence: CDR1 MNHEY, CDR2 SVGAGI. The CDR3 DNA sequence: TGTGCCAGCAGTTACGGGACAGGGGCGCCCCAGCATTTT. This translates into CASSYGTGAPQHF.

This sequence joins TRBV7-3 and TRBJ2-1, with 7 bases identical to TRBD1. From germline, CDR1 is SGHTA and CDR2 FQGTGA. Trimming took 5 bases from V and 0 from J; bases not matched to a gene: 7. The CDR3 runs to 16 residues. The CDR3 sequence is CASSAYRGDSYNEQFF. CDR3 in DNA: TGTGCCAGCAGCGCCTACAGGGGAGACTCCTACAATGAGCAGTTCTTC.

The rearrangement uses TRBV13 and TRBJ2-5; no clear D gene. The CDR3 covers 12 residues. The ends were cut back, 2 bases at V and 5 bases at J, with 6 bases in the middle. Germline CDR1 is PRHDT and CDR2 is FYEKMQ (reference sequence). The CDR3 reads CASSLYSETQYF. CDR3 DNA: TGTGCCAGCAGCTTATACTCTGAGACCCAGTACTTC.